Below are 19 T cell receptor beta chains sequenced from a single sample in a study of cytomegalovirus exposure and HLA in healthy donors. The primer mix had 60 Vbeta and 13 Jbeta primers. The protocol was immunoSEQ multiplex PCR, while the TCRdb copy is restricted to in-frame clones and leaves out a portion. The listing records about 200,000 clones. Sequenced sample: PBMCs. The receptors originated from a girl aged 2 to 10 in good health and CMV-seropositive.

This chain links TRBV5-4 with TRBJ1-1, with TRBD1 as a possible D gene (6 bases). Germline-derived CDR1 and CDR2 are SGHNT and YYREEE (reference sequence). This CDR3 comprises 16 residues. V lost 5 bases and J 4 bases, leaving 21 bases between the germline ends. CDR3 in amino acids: CASRTTFRTDPTEAFF. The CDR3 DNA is TGTGCCAGCAGGACAACATTTCGGACAGACCCCACTGAAGCTTTCTTT.

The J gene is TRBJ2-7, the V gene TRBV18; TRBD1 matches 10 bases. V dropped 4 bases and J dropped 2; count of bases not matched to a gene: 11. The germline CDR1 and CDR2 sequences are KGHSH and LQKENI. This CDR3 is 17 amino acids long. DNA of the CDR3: TGTGCCAGCTCACTGGGCCCGGGACAGGGGAAAACCTACGAGCAGTACTTC. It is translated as CASSLGPGQGKTYEQYF.

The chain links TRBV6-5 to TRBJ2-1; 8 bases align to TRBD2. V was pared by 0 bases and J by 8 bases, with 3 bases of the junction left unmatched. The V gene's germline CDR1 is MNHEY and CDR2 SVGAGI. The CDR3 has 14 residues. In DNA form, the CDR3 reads TGTGCCAGCAGTTACTCGAAAGCGGGAGATGAGCAGTTCTTC. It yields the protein CASSYSKAGDEQFF.

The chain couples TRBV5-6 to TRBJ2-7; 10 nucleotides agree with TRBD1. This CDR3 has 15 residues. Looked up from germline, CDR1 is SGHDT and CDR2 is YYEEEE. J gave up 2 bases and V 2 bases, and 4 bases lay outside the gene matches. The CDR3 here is CASSFPGTGAYEQYF. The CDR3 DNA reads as TGTGCCAGCAGCTTCCCCGGGACAGGGGCCTACGAGCAGTACTTC.

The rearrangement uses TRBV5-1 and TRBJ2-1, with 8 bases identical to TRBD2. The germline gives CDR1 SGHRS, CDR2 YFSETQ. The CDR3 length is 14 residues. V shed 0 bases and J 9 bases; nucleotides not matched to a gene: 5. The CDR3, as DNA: TGCGCCAGCAGCTTGGCAAGCGGGGGCAGTGAGCAGTTCTTC. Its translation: CASSLASGGSEQFF.

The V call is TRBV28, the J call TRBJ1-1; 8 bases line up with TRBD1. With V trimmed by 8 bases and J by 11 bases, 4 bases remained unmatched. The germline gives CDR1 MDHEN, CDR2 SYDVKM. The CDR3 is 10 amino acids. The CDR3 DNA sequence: TGTGCCAGCTCAGGGGGCCAGGCTTTCTTT. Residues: CASSGGQAFF.

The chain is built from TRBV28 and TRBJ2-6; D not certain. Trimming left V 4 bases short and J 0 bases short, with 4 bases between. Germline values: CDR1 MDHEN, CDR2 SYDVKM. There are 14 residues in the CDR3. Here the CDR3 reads CASSWLSGANVLTF. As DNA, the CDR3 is TGTGCCAGCAGTTGGCTCTCTGGGGCCAACGTCCTGACTTTC.

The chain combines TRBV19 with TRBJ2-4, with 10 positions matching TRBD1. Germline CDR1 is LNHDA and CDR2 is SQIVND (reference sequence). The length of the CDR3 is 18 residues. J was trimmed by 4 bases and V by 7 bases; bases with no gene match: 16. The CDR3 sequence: CASTLGTWGTGDKNIQYF. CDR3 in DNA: TGTGCCAGTACCCTAGGAACCTGGGGGACAGGGGATAAAAACATTCAGTACTTC. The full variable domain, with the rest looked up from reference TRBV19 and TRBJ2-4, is DGGITQSPKYLFRKEGQNVTLSCEQNLNHDAMYWYRQDPGQGLRLIYYSQIVNDFQKGDIAEGYSVSREKKESFPLTVTSAQKNPTAFYLCASTLGTWGTGDKNIQYFGAGTRLSVL.

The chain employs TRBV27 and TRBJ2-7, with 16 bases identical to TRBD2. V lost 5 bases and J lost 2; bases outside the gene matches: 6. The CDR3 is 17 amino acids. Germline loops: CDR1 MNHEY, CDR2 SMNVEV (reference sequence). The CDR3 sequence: CASSPGLAGGLTYEQYF. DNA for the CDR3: TGTGCCAGCAGTCCGGGACTAGCGGGAGGGTTAACCTACGAGCAGTACTTC.

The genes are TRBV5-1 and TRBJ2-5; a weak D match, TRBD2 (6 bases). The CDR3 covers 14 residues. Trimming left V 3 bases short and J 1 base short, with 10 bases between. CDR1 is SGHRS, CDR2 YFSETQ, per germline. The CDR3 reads CASSSGLAQETQYF. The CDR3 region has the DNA TGCGCCAGCAGCTCGGGACTCGCCCAAGAGACCCAGTACTTC.

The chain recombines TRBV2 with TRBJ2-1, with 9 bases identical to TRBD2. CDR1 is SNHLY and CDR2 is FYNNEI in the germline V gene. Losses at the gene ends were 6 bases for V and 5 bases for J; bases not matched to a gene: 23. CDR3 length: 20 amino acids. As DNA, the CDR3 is TGTGCCAGCAGGCTCGGCACGGGACTAGCAGAAGGAATGGGGAACAATGAGCAGTTCTTC. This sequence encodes CASRLGTGLAEGMGNNEQFF.

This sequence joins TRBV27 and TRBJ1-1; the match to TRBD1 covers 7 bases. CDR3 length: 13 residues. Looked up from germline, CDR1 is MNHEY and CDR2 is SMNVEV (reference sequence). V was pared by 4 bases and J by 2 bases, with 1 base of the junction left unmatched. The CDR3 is CASSYRGNTEAFF. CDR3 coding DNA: TGTGCCAGCAGTTACAGGGGAAACACTGAAGCTTTCTTT.

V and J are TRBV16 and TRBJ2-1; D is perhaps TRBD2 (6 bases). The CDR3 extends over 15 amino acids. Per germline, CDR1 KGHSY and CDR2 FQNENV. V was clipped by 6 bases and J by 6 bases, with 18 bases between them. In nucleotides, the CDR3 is TGTGCCAGCAGTCCATCTGGGACTGGATTCAATGAGCAGTTCTTC. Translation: CASSPSGTGFNEQFF.

In nucleotides, the CDR3 is TGCGCCAGCAGTCCCGACAGAAACGAAGAGACCCAGTACTTC. Translating it yields CASSPDRNEETQYF. The genes are TRBV5-1 and TRBJ2-5; tentatively, D is TRBD1 (5 bases). Germline V gene data show CDR1 as SGHRS and CDR2 as YFSETQ. The CDR3 runs to 14 residues. Trimming pared 5 bases from V and 3 bases from J, leaving 14 bases between.

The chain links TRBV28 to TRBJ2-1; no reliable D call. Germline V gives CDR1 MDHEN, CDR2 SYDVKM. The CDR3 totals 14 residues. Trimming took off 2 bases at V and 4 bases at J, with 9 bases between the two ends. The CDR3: CASSLPLPYNEQFF. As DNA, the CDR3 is TGTGCCAGCAGTTTACCACTACCTTACAATGAGCAGTTCTTC.

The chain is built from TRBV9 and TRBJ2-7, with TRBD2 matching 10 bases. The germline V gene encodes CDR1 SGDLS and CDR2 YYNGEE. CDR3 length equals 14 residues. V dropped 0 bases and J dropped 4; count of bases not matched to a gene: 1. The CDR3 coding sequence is TGTGCCAGCAGCGTAGGGACTAGCGGTTACGAGCAGTACTTC. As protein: CASSVGTSGYEQYF.

The CDR3 is CASRDRGRENGYTF. DNA for the CDR3: TGTGCCAGTAGGGACAGGGGGCGCGAAAATGGCTACACCTTC. The J gene is TRBJ1-2, the V gene TRBV19, with 11 bases that match TRBD1. Germline V lookup: CDR1 LNHDA, CDR2 SQIVND (reference sequence). The CDR3 spans 14 residues. V lost 6 bases to trimming and J lost 6 bases; unmatched junction nucleotides: 6.

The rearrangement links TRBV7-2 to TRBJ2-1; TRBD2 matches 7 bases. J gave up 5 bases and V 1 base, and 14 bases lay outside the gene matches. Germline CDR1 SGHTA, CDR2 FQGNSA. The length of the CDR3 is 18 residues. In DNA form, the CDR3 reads TGTGCCAGCAGCTTAGGGGGGTTCGGCGGGAGTCGGCACAATGAGCAGTTCTTC. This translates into CASSLGGFGGSRHNEQFF.

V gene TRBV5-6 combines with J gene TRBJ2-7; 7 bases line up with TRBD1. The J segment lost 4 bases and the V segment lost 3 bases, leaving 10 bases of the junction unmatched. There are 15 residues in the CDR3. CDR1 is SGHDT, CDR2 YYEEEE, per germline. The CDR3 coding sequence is TGTGCCAGCAGCTCCCGACCGGGACAGAGTTACGAGCAGTACTTC. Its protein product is CASSSRPGQSYEQYF. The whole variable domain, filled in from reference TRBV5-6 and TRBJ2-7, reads DAGVTQSPTHLIKTRGQQVTLRCSPKSGHDTVSWYQQALGQGPQFIFQYYEEEERQRGNFPDRFSGHQFPNYSSELNVNALLLGDSALYLCASSSRPGQSYEQYFGPGTRLTVT.